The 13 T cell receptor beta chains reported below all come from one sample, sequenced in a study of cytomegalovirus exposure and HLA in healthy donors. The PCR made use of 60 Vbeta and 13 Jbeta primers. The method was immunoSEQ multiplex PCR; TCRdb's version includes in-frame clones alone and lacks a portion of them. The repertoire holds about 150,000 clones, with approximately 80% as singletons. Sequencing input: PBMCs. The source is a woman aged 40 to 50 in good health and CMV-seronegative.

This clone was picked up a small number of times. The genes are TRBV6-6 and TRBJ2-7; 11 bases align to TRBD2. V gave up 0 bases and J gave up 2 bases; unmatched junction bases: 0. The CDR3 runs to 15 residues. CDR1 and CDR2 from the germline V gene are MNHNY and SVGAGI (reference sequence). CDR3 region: CASSYSSGGAYEQYF. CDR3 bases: TGTGCCAGCAGTTACTCTAGCGGGGGGGCCTACGAGCAGTACTTC.

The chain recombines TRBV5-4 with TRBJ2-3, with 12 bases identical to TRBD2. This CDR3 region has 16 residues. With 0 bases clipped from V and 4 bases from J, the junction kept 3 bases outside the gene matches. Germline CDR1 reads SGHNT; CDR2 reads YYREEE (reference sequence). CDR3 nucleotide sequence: TGTGCCAGCAGCTTGGGGCTAGCGGGGGGGCCAGATACGCAGTATTTT. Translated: CASSLGLAGGPDTQYF.

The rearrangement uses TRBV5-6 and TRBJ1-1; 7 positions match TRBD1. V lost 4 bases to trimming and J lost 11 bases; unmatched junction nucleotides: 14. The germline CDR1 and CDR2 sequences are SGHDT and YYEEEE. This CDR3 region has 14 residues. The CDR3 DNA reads TGTGCCAGCAGCGCGACAGGGCGGGGCGGGGGGGCTTTCTTT. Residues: CASSATGRGGGAFF.

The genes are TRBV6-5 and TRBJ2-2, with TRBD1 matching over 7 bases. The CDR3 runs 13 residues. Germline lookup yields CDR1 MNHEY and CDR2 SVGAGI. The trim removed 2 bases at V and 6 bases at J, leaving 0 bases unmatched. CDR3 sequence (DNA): TGTGCCAGCAGTTACGGGACAGCCGGGGAGCTGTTTTTT. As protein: CASSYGTAGELFF.

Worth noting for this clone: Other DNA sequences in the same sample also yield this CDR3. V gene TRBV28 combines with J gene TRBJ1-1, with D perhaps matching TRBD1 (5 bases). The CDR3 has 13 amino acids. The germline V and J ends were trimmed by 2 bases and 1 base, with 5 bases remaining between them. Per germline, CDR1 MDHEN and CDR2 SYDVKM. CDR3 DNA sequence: TGTGCCAGCAGTTTAACAGGGAACACTGAAGCTTTCTTT. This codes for CASSLTGNTEAFF.

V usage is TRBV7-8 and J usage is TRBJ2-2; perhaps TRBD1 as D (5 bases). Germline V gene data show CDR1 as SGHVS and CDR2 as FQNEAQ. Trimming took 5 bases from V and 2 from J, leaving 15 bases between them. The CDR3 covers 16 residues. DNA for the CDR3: TGTGCCAGCAGCCAAGGGCGCAGGGAAAACACCGGGGAGCTGTTTTTT. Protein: CASSQGRRENTGELFF. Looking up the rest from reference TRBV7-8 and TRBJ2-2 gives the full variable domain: GAGVSQSPRYKVAKRGQDVALRCDPISGHVSLFWYQQALGQGPEFLTYFQNEAQLDKSGLPSDRFFAERPEGSVSTLKIQRTQQEDSAVYLCASSQGRRENTGELFFGEGSRLTVL.

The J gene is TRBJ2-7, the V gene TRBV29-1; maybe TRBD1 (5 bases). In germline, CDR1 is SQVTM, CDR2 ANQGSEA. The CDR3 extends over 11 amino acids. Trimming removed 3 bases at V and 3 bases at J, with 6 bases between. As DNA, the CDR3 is TGCAGCGTTGACCAGGGCTACGAGCAGTACTTC. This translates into CSVDQGYEQYF.

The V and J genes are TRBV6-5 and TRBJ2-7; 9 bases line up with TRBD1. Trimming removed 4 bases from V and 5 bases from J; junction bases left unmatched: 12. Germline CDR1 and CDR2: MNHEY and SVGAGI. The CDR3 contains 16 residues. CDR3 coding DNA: TGTGCCAGCAGTTCAATCTCCGGGACAGGGCCCGACGAGCAGTACTTC. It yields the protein CASSSISGTGPDEQYF.

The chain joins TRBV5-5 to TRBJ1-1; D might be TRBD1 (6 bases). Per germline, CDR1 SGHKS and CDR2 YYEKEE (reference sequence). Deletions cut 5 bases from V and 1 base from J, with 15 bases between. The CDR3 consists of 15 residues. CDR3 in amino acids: CASRTYDRSNTEAFF. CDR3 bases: TGTGCCAGCAGAACCTACGACAGGTCGAACACTGAAGCTTTCTTT.

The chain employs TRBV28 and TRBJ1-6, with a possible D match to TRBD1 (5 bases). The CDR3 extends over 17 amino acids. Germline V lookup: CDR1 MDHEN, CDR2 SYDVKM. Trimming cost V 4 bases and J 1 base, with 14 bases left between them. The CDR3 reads CASSSFRGSSYNSPLHF. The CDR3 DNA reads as TGTGCCAGCAGTTCCTTTCGGGGGAGTTCCTATAATTCACCCCTCCACTTT.

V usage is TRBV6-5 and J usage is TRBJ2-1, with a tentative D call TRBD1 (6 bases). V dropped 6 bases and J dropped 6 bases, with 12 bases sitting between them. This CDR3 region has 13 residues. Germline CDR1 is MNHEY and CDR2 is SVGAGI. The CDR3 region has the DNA TGTGCCAGCAGGTGGGACAATTCCAATGAGCAGTTCTTC. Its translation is CASRWDNSNEQFF.

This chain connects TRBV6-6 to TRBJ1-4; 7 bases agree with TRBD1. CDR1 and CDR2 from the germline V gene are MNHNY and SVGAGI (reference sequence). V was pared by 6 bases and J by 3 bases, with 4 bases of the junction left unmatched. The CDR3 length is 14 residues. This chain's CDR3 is CASRTTGSNEKLFF. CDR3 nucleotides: TGTGCCAGCAGAACGACAGGGTCTAATGAAAAACTGTTTTTT.

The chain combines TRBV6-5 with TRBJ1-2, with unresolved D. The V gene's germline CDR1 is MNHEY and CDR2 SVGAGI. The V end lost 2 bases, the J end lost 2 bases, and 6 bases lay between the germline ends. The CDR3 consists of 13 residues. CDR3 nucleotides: TGTGCCAGCAGTTACCGGGAAAACTATGGCTACACCTTC. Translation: CASSYRENYGYTF.